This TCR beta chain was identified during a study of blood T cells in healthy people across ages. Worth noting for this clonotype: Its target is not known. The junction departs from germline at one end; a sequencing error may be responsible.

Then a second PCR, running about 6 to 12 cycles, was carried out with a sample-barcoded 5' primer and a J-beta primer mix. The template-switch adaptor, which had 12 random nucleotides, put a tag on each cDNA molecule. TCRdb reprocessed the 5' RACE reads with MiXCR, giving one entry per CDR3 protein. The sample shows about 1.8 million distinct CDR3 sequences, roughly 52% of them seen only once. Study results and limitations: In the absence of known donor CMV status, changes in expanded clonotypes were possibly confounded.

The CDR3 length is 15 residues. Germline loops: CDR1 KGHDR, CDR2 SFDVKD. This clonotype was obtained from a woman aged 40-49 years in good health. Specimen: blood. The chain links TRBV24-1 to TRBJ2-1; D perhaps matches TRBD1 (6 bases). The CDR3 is CATSDLGGPYNKQFF. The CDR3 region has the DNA TGTGCCACCAGTGATTTGGGGGGCCCCTACAATAAGCAGTTCTTC.